This entry describes one T cell receptor (beta chain). This CDR3 region has 18 residues. Germline values: CDR1 SGHNT, CDR2 YYREEE (reference sequence). Losses at the gene ends were 0 bases for V and 0 bases for J; bases not matched to a gene: 9. These data originate in a study of blood T cell repertoires in COVID-19. Study as a whole: Both acute and convalescent COVID-19 samples were obtained from the United States, Italy and Spain. Sample material is recorded as cDNA or gDNA derived from T cells, B-cell-depleted T cells, or PBMCs.

In the authors' methods: Estimates of nucleated cell counts were drawn from the amplification of reference gene primers. Profiled with immunoSEQ multiplex PCR; TCRdb holds only in-frame clones, not every one. V and J calls and clone size are given by that table; D and trimming were obtained from the DNA. The table records tens of thousands of clones, more than 70% of them present only once. The J gene is TRBJ2-3, the V gene TRBV5-4; 8 positions match TRBD2. Sequencing input: peripheral blood. The sequence was obtained from a woman aged 80 or older with active COVID-19. CDR3 bases: TGTGCCAGCAGCTTGGCGGGGGGGATGATACCTAGCACAGATACGCAGTATTTT. Its protein is CASSLAGGMIPSTDTQYF.